This T cell receptor (beta chain) was found in a study of monozygotic twins with inflammatory bowel disease. Incorporation of UMIs carrying a 6-nucleotide sample barcode was performed by template switching. TCRdb processed the 5' RACE reads again and assigns one entry to each CDR3 protein, with no DNA. Recorded for this sample: approximately 210,000 distinct CDR3 sequences. The CDR3 is 16 residues long. Total RNA isolation used whole blood (no T cell sorting was performed). The chain combines TRBV12-3 or TRBV12-4 with TRBJ1-2; TCRdb gives TRBD1 as the D gene, but with no DNA this cannot be confirmed. The sequenced material came from blood. The clonotype was recovered from a human donor with ulcerative colitis or Crohn's disease, or a healthy co-twin of an affected twin (not recorded which). The CDR3 loop is CASSLRAGTTNYGYTF.